The 26 T cell receptor beta chains reported below all come from one sample, sequenced in a study of blood T cell repertoires in COVID-19. Sequencing used immunoSEQ multiplex PCR; TCRdb keeps in-frame clones, though not all of them. The sample shows 190,000 or so clones, roughly four fifths of them seen only once. The source material was PBMCs or T cells enriched from blood (not recorded which). These receptors came from a man aged 40-49 years who had recovered from COVID-19.

This CDR3 reads CASSENRAWNYGYTF. CDR3 coding DNA: TGCGCCAGCAGCGAAAACAGGGCCTGGAACTATGGCTACACCTTC. The chain links TRBV5-1 to TRBJ1-2; possible D gene TRBD1, 6 bases. V dropped 4 bases and J dropped 2 bases, with 15 bases sitting between them. The CDR3 totals 15 residues. Looked up from germline, CDR1 is SGHRS and CDR2 is YFSETQ.

The CDR3: CASSPQSAGPNTEAFF. The CDR3 DNA sequence: TGTGCCAGCTCACCACAAAGCGCGGGACCGAACACTGAAGCTTTCTTT. This chain joins TRBV18 and TRBJ1-1, with D possibly matching TRBD1 (5 bases). CDR1 is KGHSH, CDR2 LQKENI, per germline. This CDR3 region has 16 residues. V was trimmed by 1 base and J by 1 base, leaving 13 bases between them.

In this sample, this clone turned up once. The rearrangement links TRBV7-9 to TRBJ2-1; 7 bases are shared with TRBD2. The junction had 12 bases not matched to a gene; V was cut back by 5 bases and J by 2 bases. This CDR3 has 17 amino acids. The germline CDR1 and CDR2 sequences are SEHNR and FQNEAQ (reference sequence). CDR3 sequence: CASSGGGFGGTYNEQFF. The DNA of the CDR3 is TGTGCCAGCAGCGGCGGAGGCTTCGGGGGGACCTACAATGAGCAGTTCTTC.

The chain carries TRBV7-9 and TRBJ1-2, with 8 bases matching TRBD1. The trim removed 4 bases at V and 4 bases at J, leaving 14 bases unmatched. This CDR3 spans 17 amino acids. Germline CDR1 reads SEHNR; CDR2 reads FQNEAQ (reference sequence). The CDR3 protein is CASSSGYDRGGAYGYTF. Here the CDR3 DNA reads TGTGCCAGCAGCTCAGGATATGACAGGGGAGGCGCCTATGGCTACACCTTC.

The chain couples TRBV19 to TRBJ1-6; D not certain. This CDR3 is 14 amino acids long. V was clipped by 3 bases and J by 7 bases, with 10 bases between them. Germline CDR1 is LNHDA and CDR2 is SQIVND (reference sequence). The CDR3 reads CASSITGSNSPLHF. In DNA form, the CDR3 reads TGTGCCAGTAGTATTACCGGGAGCAATTCACCCCTCCACTTT.

The V call is TRBV6-5, the J call TRBJ1-2; no definite D call. Germline CDR1 MNHEY, CDR2 SVGAGI. V lost 10 bases, J lost 6 bases, and 9 bases lay in between. CDR3 length equals 10 residues. The CDR3 DNA follows: TGTGCCACCGACAATCATGGCTACACCTTC. Its protein is CATDNHGYTF.

J is TRBJ2-7 and V is TRBV19, with TRBD1 as a possible D gene (5 bases). V was trimmed by 5 bases and J by 5 bases, leaving 13 bases between them. The CDR3 sequence is 13 residues long. Germline CDR1 is LNHDA and CDR2 is SQIVND (reference sequence). This CDR3 is CASSGRPGHEQYF. The CDR3 region has the DNA TGTGCCAGTAGTGGCCGCCCAGGGCACGAGCAGTACTTC. The entire variable domain, with the rest obtained from reference TRBV19 and TRBJ2-7, is as follows: DGGITQSPKYLFRKEGQNVTLSCEQNLNHDAMYWYRQDPGQGLRLIYYSQIVNDFQKGDIAEGYSVSREKKESFPLTVTSAQKNPTAFYLCASSGRPGHEQYFGPGTRLTVT.

Regarding this clone: Other DNA sequences in the same sample also yield this CDR3. The genes are TRBV6-5 and TRBJ1-1, with D possibly matching TRBD1 (5 bases). Germline-derived CDR1 and CDR2 are MNHEY and SVGAGI. The CDR3 is 11 residues long. In DNA form, the CDR3 reads TGTGCAAGCGGGGGGGACACTGAAGCTTTCTTT. Amino acid sequence: CASGGDTEAFF.

V is TRBV9 and J is TRBJ2-3, with 8 bases lining up with TRBD2. Looked up from germline, CDR1 is SGDLS and CDR2 is YYNGEE. V lost 0 bases to trimming and J lost 0 bases; unmatched junction nucleotides: 15. The CDR3 loop spans 20 amino acids. The CDR3 is CASSVGARTSPALSTDTQYF. The CDR3 DNA sequence: TGTGCCAGCAGCGTAGGAGCACGGACTAGCCCTGCTCTTAGCACAGATACGCAGTATTTT.

This rearrangement joins TRBV12-3 or TRBV12-4 to TRBJ1-5, with D uncertain. Trimming took 8 bases from V and 7 from J, leaving 15 bases between them. This CDR3 is 13 amino acids long. CDR3 DNA sequence: TGTGCCAGCCGGGCCTCCCCGGGGCAGCCCCAGCATTTT. It is translated as CASRASPGQPQHF.

J is TRBJ2-3 and V is TRBV5-4; no firm D call. Germline-derived CDR1 and CDR2 are SGHNT and YYREEE (reference sequence). V was trimmed by 0 bases and J by 9 bases, leaving 14 bases between them. CDR3 length: 14 amino acids. CDR3 sequence: CASSLGVEIETQYF. CDR3 in DNA: TGTGCCAGCAGCTTGGGTGTGGAGATTGAAACGCAGTATTTT.

V usage is TRBV27 and J usage is TRBJ1-2; possibly TRBD1 for D (5 bases). Trimming cost V 4 bases and J 4 bases, with 13 bases left between them. This CDR3 has 14 residues. The germline V gene encodes CDR1 MNHEY and CDR2 SMNVEV (reference sequence). CDR3 sequence: CASSSAGGAYGYTF. The CDR3 region has the DNA TGTGCCAGCAGTTCAGCAGGAGGGGCCTATGGCTACACCTTC.

This chain uses TRBV15 with TRBJ2-7; 8 bases are shared with TRBD1. V gave up 3 bases and J gave up 5 bases; unmatched junction bases: 3. CDR1 is LNHNV and CDR2 is YYDKDF in the germline V gene (reference sequence). The CDR3 length is 13 residues. This CDR3 is CATSRDRVDEQYF. DNA for the CDR3: TGTGCCACCAGCAGGGACAGGGTAGACGAGCAGTACTTC.

The genes are TRBV6-5 and TRBJ2-2; D is perhaps TRBD2 (6 bases). The CDR3 spans 14 residues. With 11 bases removed from V and 7 bases from J, the gap between germline ends came to 20 bases. CDR1 MNHEY and CDR2 SVGAGI come from the germline V gene. The CDR3 region is CAVRYGGTSGELFF. The CDR3 DNA follows: TGTGCCGTTCGATACGGGGGTACAAGCGGGGAGCTGTTTTTT.

The chain uses TRBV2 and TRBJ1-1; D is perhaps TRBD1 (5 bases). Trimming stripped 11 bases from V and 2 bases from J, with 30 bases between. The CDR3 covers 18 residues. Germline V gene sequence: CDR1 SNHLY, CDR2 FYNNEI. In nucleotides, the CDR3 is TGTGCCGGGGCCCCTACCCGGCTGCCGGGACTTCGTAACACTGAAGCTTTCTTT. Its protein product is CAGAPTRLPGLRNTEAFF.

The chain is built from TRBV6-2 or TRBV6-3 and TRBJ1-1; TRBD1 aligns across 7 bases. Trimming at V came to 4 bases and at J to 1 base, leaving 3 bases not matched to a gene. The CDR3 has 14 amino acids. The germline V gene encodes CDR1 MNHEY and CDR2 SVGEGT. CDR3 bases: TGTGCCAGCAGTTTTCGGACAGGGAACACTGAAGCTTTCTTT. Translation: CASSFRTGNTEAFF.

J is TRBJ2-1 and V is TRBV6-5; 10 nucleotides agree with TRBD2. V lost 7 bases, J lost 12 bases, and 15 bases stayed unmatched. Germline V gene data show CDR1 as MNHEY and CDR2 as SVGAGI. The CDR3 spans 15 residues. This chain's CDR3 is CASTTSGSGGAGQFF. The DNA of the CDR3 is TGTGCCAGCACCACTAGTGGCAGCGGGGGGGCCGGGCAGTTCTTC.

V usage is TRBV5-1 and J usage is TRBJ1-2; TRBD1 might be the D (5 bases). The germline V gene encodes CDR1 SGHRS and CDR2 YFSETQ. This CDR3 comprises 15 residues. V lost 3 bases to trimming and J lost 7 bases, with 19 bases between them. This chain's CDR3 is CASSSTRRGSIGYTF. The CDR3 DNA is TGCGCCAGCAGCTCCACTCGGCGGGGGAGTATTGGCTACACCTTC.

The chain carries TRBV19 and TRBJ2-3, with 14 bases that match TRBD2. After removal of 7 bases from V and 2 bases from J, the junction contained 5 bases not matched to a gene. The V gene's germline CDR1 is LNHDA and CDR2 SQIVND (reference sequence). The CDR3 sequence is 16 residues long. The CDR3: CASTRLAGGFTDTQYF. CDR3 nucleotide sequence: TGTGCCAGTACCCGACTAGCGGGGGGGTTCACAGATACGCAGTATTTT.

The chain links TRBV7-9 to TRBJ2-1; 10 bases align to TRBD1. This CDR3 is built from 16 residues. Per the germline V gene, CDR1 is SEHNR and CDR2 is FQNEAQ (reference sequence). The junction had 13 bases not matched to a gene; V was cut back by 5 bases and J by 9 bases. The CDR3 protein is CASSTPVVDRGTEQFF. In DNA form, the CDR3 reads TGTGCCAGCAGCACGCCAGTTGTGGACAGGGGGACTGAGCAGTTCTTC.

V usage is TRBV2 and J usage is TRBJ1-1, with 9 bases that match TRBD1. Germline values: CDR1 SNHLY, CDR2 FYNNEI. The ends lost 6 bases at V and 4 bases at J; junction bases unmatched: 9. CDR3 length equals 15 residues. The CDR3 region has the DNA TGTGCCAGCAGGGATCGGACAGGGGCGGCCACTGAAGCTTTCTTT. As protein: CASRDRTGAATEAFF.

As for this clone: Mismatch with germline at one junction end may stem from a read error. The same CDR3 can be traced to other DNA sequences in this sample. J is TRBJ1-1 and V is TRBV7-2, with 7 bases that match TRBD1. The CDR3 runs to 15 residues. CDR1 is SGHTA and CDR2 is FQGNSA in the germline V gene. The CDR3 protein is CASSLAGTANTEAFF. CDR3 sequence (DNA): TGTGCCAGCAGCCTAGCGGGGACAGCGAACACTGAAGCTTTCTTT.

The CDR3 DNA sequence: TGTGCCATCAGACCGGACGGTCACCAGGGCACTGAAGCTTTCTTT. This encodes CAIRPDGHQGTEAFF. J is TRBJ1-1 and V is TRBV10-3, with D perhaps matching TRBD1 (5 bases). The CDR3 consists of 15 residues. CDR1 is ENHRY and CDR2 is SYGVKD in the germline V gene. The germline V and J ends were trimmed by 6 bases and 4 bases, with 18 bases remaining between them.

This clone was picked up one time. The V and J genes are TRBV2 and TRBJ2-7, with TRBD1 identical over 10 bases. CDR1 is SNHLY and CDR2 is FYNNEI in the germline V gene. The CDR3 totals 18 residues. V dropped 0 bases and J dropped 2; count of bases not matched to a gene: 10. The CDR3: CASSEALLRDRGTYEQYF. The CDR3 DNA follows: TGTGCCAGCAGTGAAGCGCTTCTTCGGGACAGGGGAACCTACGAGCAGTACTTC.

The CDR3 spells CASSYPRLSGNQPQHF. The CDR3 DNA sequence: TGTGCCAGCAGTTACCCCAGGCTTTCTGGCAATCAGCCCCAGCATTTT. The chain has TRBV6-2 or TRBV6-3 and TRBJ1-5, with no clear D. Germline V gene sequence: CDR1 MNHEY, CDR2 SVGEGT. This CDR3 is 16 amino acids long. Trimming removed 2 bases from V and 2 bases from J, with 13 bases in between.

As DNA, the CDR3 is TGTGCCAGCTCACCCAACAGAGCGGCTGGAAACACCATATATTTT. Protein product: CASSPNRAAGNTIYF. This chain joins TRBV18 and TRBJ1-3; D gene ambiguous. This CDR3 region has 15 residues. V was shortened by 3 bases and J by 2 bases, with 11 bases between the two germline ends. The germline gives CDR1 KGHSH, CDR2 LQKENI.